This T cell receptor (beta chain) was observed in a study of response to subunit inactivated influenza vaccine. TCRdb ran MiXCR on the RT-PCR reads and lists one entry per CDR3 protein. The profile covers over 450,000 distinct CDR3 sequences, with 10% to 15% appearing a single time and around 13% taken by the ten largest. Study-wide points: The authors proposed limited new T cell recruitment per seasonal influenza vaccination.

Regarding this clonotype: Antigen specificity is unknown.

Trimming took off 5 bases at V and 4 bases at J, with 16 bases between the two ends. CDR3 length: 15 amino acids. Per germline, CDR1 KGHDR and CDR2 SFDVKD. Sequencing used PBMCs from blood, obtained 35 to 45 days after vaccination. The rearrangement links TRBV24-1 to TRBJ1-1; D gene ambiguous. The clonotype comes from a man aged 50 to 59 who received an inactivated influenza vaccine. The CDR3: CATSGNSPWGTEAFF. DNA for the CDR3: TGTGCCACCAGTGGTAATAGCCCTTGGGGCACTGAAGCTTTCTTT.